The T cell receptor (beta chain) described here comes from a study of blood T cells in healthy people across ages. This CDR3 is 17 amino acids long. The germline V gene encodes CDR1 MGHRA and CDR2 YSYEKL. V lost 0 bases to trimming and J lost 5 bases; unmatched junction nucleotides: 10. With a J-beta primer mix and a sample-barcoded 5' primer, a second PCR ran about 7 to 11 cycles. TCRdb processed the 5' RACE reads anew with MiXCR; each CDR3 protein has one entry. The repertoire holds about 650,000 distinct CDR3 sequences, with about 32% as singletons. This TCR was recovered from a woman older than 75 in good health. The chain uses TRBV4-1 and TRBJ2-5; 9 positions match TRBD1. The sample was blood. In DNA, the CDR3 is TGCGCCAGCAGCCAAGATGGATGGACAGGGGTCGTTGAGACCCAGTACTTC. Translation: CASSQDGWTGVVETQYF.